The rows below give T cell receptor beta chains drawn from one sample of a study of blood T cell repertoires in COVID-19. The assay was immunoSEQ multiplex PCR, and TCRdb's table has in-frame clones only and misses some. The table has more than 200,000 clones, 75% to 95% seen once; the top ten hold around 1.8%. Sample: PBMCs or T cells enriched from blood (not recorded which). The receptors stem from a woman aged 18-30 years who had recovered from COVID-19. Each CDR3 is given with its conserved first and last residue. The order of the fields is clone size, J gene, V gene, D gene, CDR3 DNA, CDR3 protein. D genes are given only for firm matches. Clone size, where shown, is once, few, many, or a class for clones that have expanded.

>-|TRBJ2-2|TRBV5-4|TRBD2
TGTGCCAGCAGTCCCTTGACTAGCGGGACCGGGGAGCTGTTTTTT
CASSPLTSGTGELFF
>-|TRBJ1-5|TRBV19|-
TGTGCCAGTAGTACGATGAAAGAGGTCAATCAGCCCCAGCATTTT
CASSTMKEVNQPQHF
>few|TRBJ1-5|TRBV12-5|-
TGTGCTAGTGGTTTGGTGGAGAATCAGCCCCAGCATTTT
CASGLVENQPQHF
>-|TRBJ2-2|TRBV3-1/TRBV3-2|TRBD1
TGTGCCAGCAGACAGACAGGGGCGAACACCGGGGAGCTGTTTTTT
CASRQTGANTGELFF
>-|TRBJ1-5|TRBV7-9|-
TGTGCCAGCAGCTCGCAGGGGAGCAATCAGCCCCAGCATTTT
CASSSQGSNQPQHF
>-|TRBJ1-1|TRBV18|-
TGTGCCAGCTCACCCGGCGGATTGAACACTGAAGCTTTCTTT
CASSPGGLNTEAFF
>few|TRBJ1-3|TRBV10-3|TRBD1
TGTGCCATCAGTCCGTATTCCGGGACAGGGGGCTTTGGAAACACCATATATTTT
CAISPYSGTGGFGNTIYF
>-|TRBJ1-4|TRBV29-1|TRBD1
TGCAGCGTTGACGGACAGGGGGCGACCGGTGAAAAACTGTTTTTT
CSVDGQGATGEKLFF
>-|TRBJ1-2|TRBV5-5|-
TGTGCCAGCAGGTCGGACAGAATATATGGCTACACCTTC
CASRSDRIYGYTF
>-|TRBJ2-7|TRBV5-1|-
TGCGCCAGCAGCTTGGACAGGGATGGCGAGCAGTACTTC
CASSLDRDGEQYF
>once|TRBJ1-6|TRBV3-1/TRBV3-2|TRBD1
TGTGCCAGCAGCCAAGGAGGACAGGGTTGGGGATCACCCCTCCACTTT
CASSQGGQGWGSPLHF
>-|TRBJ2-1|TRBV6-4|-
TGTGCCAGCAGTGACGCCCTAGATTTGTCCTACAATGAGCAGTTCTTC
CASSDALDLSYNEQFF
>-|TRBJ2-3|TRBV19|-
TGTGCCAGTACCCTAAGCCGGGGGGCGGATACGCAGTATTTT
CASTLSRGADTQYF
>-|TRBJ1-1|TRBV28|TRBD1
TGTGCCAGCAGTCCGGGACAGCATGGGGTATTTGTTGGCACTGAAGCTTTCTTT
CASSPGQHGVFVGTEAFF
>-|TRBJ2-7|TRBV6-2/TRBV6-3|-
TGTGCCAGCAGTTACGCGTCCTACGAGCAGTACTTC
CASSYASYEQYF
>-|TRBJ1-2|TRBV3-1/TRBV3-2|TRBD1
TGTGCCAGCAGCCTCAACAGACAGGGTGGCTACACCTTC
CASSLNRQGGYTF
>-|TRBJ2-7|TRBV4-1|-
TGCGCCAGCAGCCTCCAAACGGGAGCCATCTACGAGCAGTACTTC
CASSLQTGAIYEQYF
>-|TRBJ2-7|TRBV11-2|-
TGTGCCAGCAGCCTGGGCAGGTGGGCGTCAGGCCTCTCCTACGAGCAGTACTTC
CASSLGRWASGLSYEQYF
>-|TRBJ1-1|TRBV7-2|-
TGTGCCAGCAGCTTGCAGGGGATTGAAGCTTTCTTT
CASSLQGIEAFF
>-|TRBJ1-6|TRBV4-2|-
TGTGCCAGCAGCCAAGAGGGCGCGAGCTCCTATAATTCACCCCTCCACTTT
CASSQEGASSYNSPLHF
>-|TRBJ1-2|TRBV7-9|TRBD1
TGTGCCAGCAGCGCACCCCGATCCTCGACAGGGGGCTTCTATGGCTACACCTTC
CASSAPRSSTGGFYGYTF
>-|TRBJ1-6|TRBV5-1|-
TGCGCCAGCAGCTCTACCTTGGGAGGGGGTAATTCACCCCTCCACTTT
CASSSTLGGGNSPLHF